This T cell receptor beta chain comes out of a study of shared clonotypes between healthy human individuals. Findings and limits, study-wide: With a handful of donors compared, about 5% of naive CD4 clonotypes were shared. The generation probabilities recorded for non-shared clonotypes fell below those of clonotypes shared by all four donors. Large depth notwithstanding, sorted-subset sequencing proved incomplete by rarefaction.

Using around 200 ng DNA, approximately 30,000 T cell genomes, the sorted-subset replicate PCRs were run. Sequencing was performed with immunoSEQ multiplex PCR; in TCRdb, only in-frame clones are kept and a portion is missing. The table includes a few million clones, 90% to 95% detected once. In regard to this clone: The antigen is unknown.

V was shortened by 0 bases and J by 9 bases, with 8 bases between the two germline ends. The germline V gene encodes CDR1 WSHSY and CDR2 SAAADI. CDR3 length: 12 residues. V and J are TRBV10-2 and TRBJ2-5; D is uncertain. The TCR originated in a man aged 18 to 30 in good health. Sequencing was done on a sample of naive CD4+ T cells sorted from blood. Indicated subset: CD45RA+ positively selected. CDR3 sequence: CASSESPFPQYF. The CDR3, as DNA: TGCGCCAGCAGTGAGTCGCCCTTTCCCCAGTACTTC.